These 2 T cell receptor beta chains were all obtained from the same sample, sequenced in a study of T cell changes during pregnancy in multiple sclerosis. This table comes from immunoSEQ multiplex PCR, and its TCRdb copy is limited to in-frame clones, with some not included. The sample yields under 95,000 clones, 80% to 95% seen once. The sample was peripheral blood, taken after pregnancy. These receptors were taken from a female donor with multiple sclerosis, enrolled in a pregnancy study.

The chain joins TRBV5-1 to TRBJ1-1, with D possibly being TRBD1 (5 bases). CDR3 length equals 15 residues. Germline V CDR1 and CDR2: SGHRS, YFSETQ. Trimming cost V 1 base and J 3 bases, with 13 bases left between them. CDR3 region: CASSLKGRMDTEAFF. CDR3 in DNA: TGCGCCAGCAGCTTGAAGGGGCGGATGGACACTGAAGCTTTCTTT.

Turning to this clone: Other DNA sequences in this specimen translate into the identical CDR3. The chain joins TRBV5-1 to TRBJ2-7, with D possibly being TRBD1 (6 bases). The V gene lost 4 bases and the J gene lost 0 bases, with 11 bases spanning the gap. The CDR3 runs 14 residues. From germline, CDR1 is SGHRS and CDR2 YFSETQ. CDR3 sequence: CASSSRQASYEQYF. The DNA for the CDR3 is TGCGCCAGCAGCAGCCGACAGGCCTCCTACGAGCAGTACTTC. Combining the CDR3 with reference TRBV5-1 and TRBJ2-7 gives the whole variable domain KAGVTQTPRYLIKTRGQQVTLSCSPISGHRSVSWYQQTPGQGLQFLFEYFSETQRNKGNFPGRFSGRQFSNSRSEMNVSTLELGDSALYLCASSSRQASYEQYFGPGTRLTVT.